A single sample gave rise to the 30 T cell receptor beta chains below, sequenced in a study of radiation and T cells in renal cell carcinoma. Treatment described: treatment-naive control, cytoreductive nephrectomy. Clones were sequenced by immunoSEQ multiplex PCR, and TCRdb holds only the in-frame ones, with some missing. Of about 23,000 clones listed, approximately 54% are singletons. The specimen was tumor tissue, collected from a patient whose treatment was nephrectomy without radiotherapy. Receptor source: a human donor with renal cell carcinoma.

The chain has TRBV4-3 and TRBJ1-3; no clear D. With 0 bases removed from V and 0 bases from J, the gap between germline ends came to 9 bases. The CDR3 consists of 16 residues. Per the germline V gene, CDR1 is LGHNA and CDR2 is YSLEER. CDR3 bases: TGCGCCAGCAGCCAAGACCCCCAGGACTCTGGAAACACCATATATTTT. Amino acids: CASSQDPQDSGNTIYF.

The chain links TRBV7-9 to TRBJ2-3; 7 positions match TRBD1. Germline trimming cut 1 base from V and 5 bases from J; bases unmatched to any gene: 6. The CDR3 loop spans 15 amino acids. The V gene's germline CDR1 is SEHNR and CDR2 FQNEAQ (reference sequence). The DNA of the CDR3 is TGTGCCAGCAGCTTAGGGGACAGACGGGGAGATACGCAGTATTTT. It yields the protein CASSLGDRRGDTQYF.

This clone counts as medium-sized. This sequence joins TRBV29-1 and TRBJ1-2; no reliable D call. The V and J ends lost 7 bases and 4 bases respectively, with 10 bases between them. This CDR3 contains 11 residues. Germline V gene sequence: CDR1 SQVTM, CDR2 ANQGSEA. Here the CDR3 reads CSGVSGYGYTF. Written as DNA, the CDR3 is TGCAGCGGGGTCTCAGGCTATGGCTACACCTTC.

This chain connects TRBV6-6 to TRBJ1-4; 9 nucleotides line up with TRBD1. This CDR3 is 15 amino acids long. Germline CDR1 and CDR2: MNHNY and SVGAGI (reference sequence). V lost 3 bases, J lost 5 bases, and 4 bases stayed unmatched. DNA for the CDR3: TGTGCCAGCAGTTATCAGACAGGGGGAAATGAAAAACTGTTTTTT. Translating it yields CASSYQTGGNEKLFF.

V gene TRBV5-1 combines with J gene TRBJ2-1; 9 positions agree with TRBD1. Germline V gene data show CDR1 as SGHRS and CDR2 as YFSETQ. The CDR3 is made up of 19 amino acids. V lost 4 bases, J lost 0 bases, and 14 bases stayed unmatched. The CDR3 DNA sequence: TGCGCCAGCAGCCTCGGGACAGGGCCTCATACTTTCTCCTACAATGAGCAGTTCTTC. This translates into CASSLGTGPHTFSYNEQFF.

This clone was picked up a small number of times. This chain connects TRBV5-1 to TRBJ2-1; D is possibly TRBD2 (5 bases). The germline gives CDR1 SGHRS, CDR2 YFSETQ. V was trimmed by 4 bases and J by 3 bases, leaving 8 bases between them. This CDR3 comprises 13 residues. The DNA for the CDR3 is TGCGCCAGCAGCGAGACTAACTACAATGAGCAGTTCTTC. Residues: CASSETNYNEQFF.

This clone has only a few counts. The sample has other DNA sequences that encode this CDR3 too. The chain links TRBV5-6 to TRBJ2-7, with a possible D match to TRBD1 (5 bases). Germline-derived CDR1 and CDR2 are SGHDT and YYEEEE. The CDR3 has 12 residues. V lost 1 base, J lost 7 bases, and 9 bases lay in between. This CDR3 is CASSLKGWEQYF. The CDR3 DNA reads as TGTGCCAGCAGCTTGAAGGGGTGGGAGCAGTACTTC.

This clone was counted a few times. The same CDR3 arises from other DNA sequences in this sample as well. The rearrangement links TRBV6-1 to TRBJ2-1; no reliable D call. This CDR3 contains 15 residues. The ends were cut back, 1 base at V and 1 base at J, with 8 bases in the middle. The germline V gene encodes CDR1 MNHNS and CDR2 SASEGT. The CDR3 loop reads CASSEEDRSYNEQFF. CDR3 nucleotide sequence: TGTGCCAGCAGTGAAGAAGACCGGTCCTACAATGAGCAGTTCTTC.

The chain joins TRBV7-8 to TRBJ2-7, with D possibly TRBD1 on 5 matching bases. Germline V gene lookup returns CDR1 SGHVS and CDR2 FQNEAQ. V lost 5 bases, J lost 7 bases, and 18 bases lay in between. This CDR3 has 14 amino acids. The CDR3 sequence: CASSIGWSAGEQYF. The CDR3 coding sequence is TGTGCCAGCAGCATAGGTTGGTCAGCAGGGGAGCAGTACTTC. Using reference TRBV7-8 and TRBJ2-7 for the parts outside the CDR3, the full variable domain is GAGVSQSPRYKVAKRGQDVALRCDPISGHVSLFWYQQALGQGPEFLTYFQNEAQLDKSGLPSDRFFAERPEGSVSTLKIQRTQQEDSAVYLCASSIGWSAGEQYFGPGTRLTVT.

This clone was seen a single time. This chain links TRBV30 with TRBJ2-7; the D call may be TRBD1 or TRBD2 (7 bases each). The CDR3 is made up of 14 amino acids. V was cut by 4 bases and J by 2 bases, with 15 bases left in between. Germline loops: CDR1 GTSNPN, CDR2 SVGIG (reference sequence). CDR3 protein: CAWTLGGGPYEQYF. DNA for the CDR3: TGTGCCTGGACCCTGGGAGGGGGCCCCTACGAGCAGTACTTC.

The J gene is TRBJ2-1, the V gene TRBV29-1; the D is unclear. Trimming took off 2 bases at V and 7 bases at J, with 9 bases between the two ends. This CDR3 comprises 12 residues. CDR1 and CDR2 from the germline V gene are SQVTM and ANQGSEA. CDR3 sequence: CSVEYGLNEQFF. The CDR3 nucleotides are TGCAGCGTTGAATATGGGTTGAATGAGCAGTTCTTC.

This chain links TRBV30 with TRBJ1-1, with TRBD1 identical over 7 bases. This CDR3 has 16 residues. Germline V gives CDR1 GTSNPN, CDR2 SVGIG (reference sequence). The V gene end was trimmed by 2 bases and the J gene end by 6 bases; junction bases not matched to a gene: 15. The CDR3 region has the DNA TGTGCCTGGAGTTCCCCTGGAGGGGGCTGGTTCGCTGAAGCTTTCTTT. Translating gives CAWSSPGGGWFAEAFF.

The sample holds a few counts of this clone. The chain links TRBV5-6 to TRBJ1-5, with a weak D call TRBD1 (6 bases). V lost 0 bases and J 5 bases, leaving 9 bases between the germline ends. The CDR3 extends over 14 amino acids. In germline, CDR1 is SGHDT, CDR2 YYEEEE. CDR3 in DNA: TGTGCCAGCAGCTTGGGACAGGTTCATCAGCCCCAGCATTTT. It codes for CASSLGQVHQPQHF.

This chain links TRBV14 with TRBJ2-1, with 11 bases aligning to TRBD2. The CDR3 covers 14 residues. CDR1 and CDR2 (germline): SGHDN, FVKESK. Losses at the gene ends were 4 bases for V and 10 bases for J; bases not matched to a gene: 6. CDR3 region: CASSPLAGEREQFF. CDR3 nucleotide sequence: TGTGCCAGCAGCCCACTAGCGGGGGAACGGGAGCAGTTCTTC.

This chain connects TRBV30 to TRBJ2-2; TRBD1 matches 7 bases. Germline CDR1 is GTSNPN and CDR2 is SVGIG (reference sequence). This CDR3 is built from 17 residues. V shed 1 base, J shed 0 bases, and the junction held 8 bases outside the gene matches. This CDR3 is CAWSGRQGRPNTGELFF. CDR3 DNA: TGTGCCTGGAGTGGGAGACAGGGACGCCCGAACACCGGGGAGCTGTTTTTT.

This sequence joins TRBV10-3 and TRBJ1-2, with D uncertain. Germline CDR1 ENHRY, CDR2 SYGVKD. The V end lost 0 bases, the J end lost 2 bases, and 10 bases lay between the germline ends. The CDR3 is made up of 15 amino acids. The CDR3 loop is CAISESGALNYGYTF. Here the CDR3 DNA reads TGTGCCATCAGTGAGTCCGGAGCCCTCAACTATGGCTACACCTTC.

This clone has only a few counts. The DNA of the CDR3 is TGTGCCAGCACTGTGACAGAGTCTGGCTACACCTTC. It specifies CASTVTESGYTF. The chain carries TRBV6-1 and TRBJ1-2; D possibly corresponds to TRBD1 (5 bases). CDR3 size: 12 residues. The V gene's germline CDR1 is MNHNS and CDR2 SASEGT. V was trimmed by 7 bases and J by 7 bases, leaving 13 bases between them.

This clone was observed a handful of times. This chain joins TRBV6-6 and TRBJ1-5, with D maybe TRBD1 (5 bases). V was cut by 6 bases and J by 0 bases, with 9 bases left in between. CDR1 and CDR2 from the germline V gene are MNHNY and SVGAGI (reference sequence). The CDR3 runs to 14 residues. CDR3 DNA: TGTGCCAGCAGAGATCAGGGTAGCAATCAGCCCCAGCATTTT. Encoded protein: CASRDQGSNQPQHF.

This clone has more than one count but fewer than ten. V and J are TRBV7-8 and TRBJ2-2, with D unclear. V was cut by 6 bases and J by 5 bases, with 10 bases left in between. This CDR3 is 13 amino acids long. Germline CDR1 and CDR2: SGHVS and FQNEAQ. The CDR3 sequence is CASRERWTGELFF. Written as DNA, the CDR3 is TGTGCCAGCAGGGAAAGATGGACCGGGGAGCTGTTTTTT.

This clone is categorized as medium-sized. The V call is TRBV19, the J call TRBJ2-3, with no clear D. Trimming shortened V by 3 bases and J by 2 bases, and 15 bases separated the two germline ends. The CDR3 length is 16 residues. The germline V gene has CDR1 LNHDA and CDR2 SQIVND (reference sequence). In DNA form, the CDR3 reads TGTGCCAGTAGTATGAGCCGGGTACCTCACACAGATACGCAGTATTTT. Encoded protein: CASSMSRVPHTDTQYF.

V gene TRBV10-3 combines with J gene TRBJ1-5; D possibly corresponds to TRBD1 (6 bases). Trimming cost V 4 bases and J 5 bases, with 9 bases left between them. The CDR3 length is 13 residues. The germline V gene encodes CDR1 ENHRY and CDR2 SYGVKD. Here the CDR3 DNA reads TGTGCCATCAGTGGGACAGACCATCAGCCCCAGCATTTT. It yields the protein CAISGTDHQPQHF.

This clone is medium-sized by share. The V gene is TRBV14, the J gene TRBJ1-4; D gene unclear. The CDR3 runs 15 residues. V was pared by 0 bases and J by 7 bases, with 12 bases between. The germline V gene has CDR1 SGHDN and CDR2 FVKESK. The CDR3: CASSQDATRLEKLFF. The CDR3 nucleotides are TGTGCCAGCAGCCAAGACGCGACAAGACTTGAAAAACTGTTTTTT.

This sequence joins TRBV21-1 and TRBJ2-7. TRBV21-1 is given as a pseudogene. The CDR3 is 16 residues long. CDR3 sequence (DNA): TGTGCCAGCAGCAAACGGGGCAGGGCTGACAATTACGAGCAGTACTTC. Protein product: CASSKRGRADNYEQYF.

The chain employs TRBV9 and TRBJ1-3; D may be TRBD1 (5 bases). Trimming cost V 3 bases and J 0 bases, with 10 bases left between them. The CDR3 is 15 amino acids. The V gene's germline CDR1 is SGDLS and CDR2 YYNGEE. CDR3 in DNA: TGTGCCAGCAGCGGAGGGGTTTCCTCTGGAAACACCATATATTTT. It is translated as CASSGGVSSGNTIYF.

This clone was picked up a small number of times. The chain combines TRBV4-3 with TRBJ2-1; 8 positions match TRBD1. The CDR3 has 14 residues. After removal of 2 bases from V and 9 bases from J, the junction contained 6 bases not matched to a gene. Germline assignment: CDR1 LGHNA and CDR2 YSLEER. CDR3 DNA sequence: TGCGCCAGCAGCCAACAGGGGGCGCTCGGTGAGCAGTTCTTC. Translation gives CASSQQGALGEQFF.

The V gene is TRBV27, the J gene TRBJ1-5; 9 nucleotides align to TRBD1. The CDR3 is 15 residues long. Looked up from germline, CDR1 is MNHEY and CDR2 is SMNVEV (reference sequence). V shed 6 bases and J 1 base; nucleotides not matched to a gene: 4. The chain's CDR3 is CASRRTGGSNQPQHF. The CDR3 DNA sequence: TGTGCCAGCAGGCGTACAGGGGGCAGCAATCAGCCCCAGCATTTT.

The chain has TRBV23-1 and TRBJ2-7; D ambiguous. TRBV23-1 is marked as an open reading frame, function uncertain. The CDR3 extends over 17 amino acids. V was cut by 1 base and J by 3 bases, with 19 bases left in between. DNA for the CDR3: TGCGCCAGCAGTCAATACCAAGGCCCACATGCCGACTACGAGCAGTACTTC. The encoded protein is CASSQYQGPHADYEQYF.

V and J are TRBV6-5 and TRBJ2-7; weak D call: TRBD2 (5 bases). V was shortened by 6 bases and J by 2 bases, with 14 bases between the two germline ends. The CDR3 spans 14 residues. CDR1 is MNHEY, CDR2 SVGAGI, per germline. This chain's CDR3 is CASSRRDGTYEQYF. The CDR3 DNA follows: TGTGCCAGCAGCCGCCGAGACGGGACCTACGAGCAGTACTTC.

The J gene is TRBJ2-1, the V gene TRBV6-5, with 7 bases fitting TRBD1. Germline values: CDR1 MNHEY, CDR2 SVGAGI. V was clipped by 2 bases and J by 10 bases; unmatched bases: 5. The CDR3 totals 13 residues. This CDR3 reads CASSYRGRGEQFF. CDR3 nucleotide sequence: TGTGCCAGCAGTTACAGGGGGCGTGGAGAGCAGTTCTTC.

This clone was seen a handful of times. The gene calls are TRBV19 and TRBJ2-3; 13 nucleotides agree with TRBD2. The germline CDR1 and CDR2 sequences are LNHDA and SQIVND (reference sequence). This CDR3 is 14 amino acids long. Germline trimming cut 5 bases from V and 6 bases from J; bases unmatched to any gene: 2. The CDR3 region has the DNA TGTGCCAGTAGTCCGGGACTAGCGGGGGATACGCAGTATTTT. Translation: CASSPGLAGDTQYF.